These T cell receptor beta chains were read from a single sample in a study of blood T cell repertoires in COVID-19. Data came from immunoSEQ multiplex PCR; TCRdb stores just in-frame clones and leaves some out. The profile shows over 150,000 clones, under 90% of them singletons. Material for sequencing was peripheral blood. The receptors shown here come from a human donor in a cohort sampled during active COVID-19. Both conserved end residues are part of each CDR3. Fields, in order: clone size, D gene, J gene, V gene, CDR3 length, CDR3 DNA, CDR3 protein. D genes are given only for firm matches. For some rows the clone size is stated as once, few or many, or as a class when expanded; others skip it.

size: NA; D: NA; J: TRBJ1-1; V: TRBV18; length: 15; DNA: TGTGCCAGCTCACCACTCCAGGGGCCGGCCACTGAAGCTTTCTTT; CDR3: CASSPLQGPATEAFF
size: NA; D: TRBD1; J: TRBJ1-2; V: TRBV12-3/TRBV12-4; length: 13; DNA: TGTGCCAGCATCGGGACAGGTAGCTATGGCTACACCTTC; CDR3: CASIGTGSYGYTF
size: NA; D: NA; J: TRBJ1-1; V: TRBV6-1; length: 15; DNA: TGTGCCAGCAGTGAAGGCGGAGGTCAACCCACTGAAGCTTTCTTT; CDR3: CASSEGGGQPTEAFF
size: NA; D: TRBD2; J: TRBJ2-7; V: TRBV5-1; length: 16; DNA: TGCGCCAGCAGCTTTGCTAGCGGGGGGGAAAACTACGAGCAGTACTTC; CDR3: CASSFASGGENYEQYF
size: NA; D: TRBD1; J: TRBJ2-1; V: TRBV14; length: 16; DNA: TGTGCCAGCAGCCGGGACAGGGTTAGCTCCTACAATGAGCAGTTCTTC; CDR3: CASSRDRVSSYNEQFF
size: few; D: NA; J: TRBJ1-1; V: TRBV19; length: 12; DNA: TGTGCCAGTAGTATCCGGGAGACTGAAGCTTTCTTT; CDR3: CASSIRETEAFF
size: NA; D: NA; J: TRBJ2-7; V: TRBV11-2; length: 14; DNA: TGTGCCAGCAGCTTAGAGGGGGGGGCCCACGAGCAGTACTTC; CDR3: CASSLEGGAHEQYF
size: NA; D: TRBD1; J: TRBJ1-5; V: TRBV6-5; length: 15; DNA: TGTGCCAGCAGAAACCGGGACAGGGGCGGGGGGCCCCAGCATTTT; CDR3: CASRNRDRGGGPQHF
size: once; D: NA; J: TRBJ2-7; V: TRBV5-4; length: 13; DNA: TGTGCCAGCAGCCAAGGACGGGGTGCCGAGCAGTACTTC; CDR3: CASSQGRGAEQYF
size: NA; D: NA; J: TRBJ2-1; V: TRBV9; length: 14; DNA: TGTGCCAGCAGCGTAGAGGGACAACTGGATGAGCAGTTCTTC; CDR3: CASSVEGQLDEQFF
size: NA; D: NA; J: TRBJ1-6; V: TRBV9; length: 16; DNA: TGTGCCAGCAGCGTAGAGGCCCCAGGCTATAATTCACCCCTCCACTTT; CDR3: CASSVEAPGYNSPLHF
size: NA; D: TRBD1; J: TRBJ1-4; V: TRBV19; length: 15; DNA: TGTGCCAGTAATCGACAGGGGGCAACTAATGAAAAACTGTTTTTT; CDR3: CASNRQGATNEKLFF
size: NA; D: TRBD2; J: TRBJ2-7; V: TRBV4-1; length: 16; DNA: TGCGCCAGCAGCCAAATCAGACTAGCGGGGGCCTACGAGCAGTACTTC; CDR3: CASSQIRLAGAYEQYF
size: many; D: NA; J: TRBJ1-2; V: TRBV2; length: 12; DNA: TGTGCCAGCAGTGAAGGAGTTCATGGCTACACCTTC; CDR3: CASSEGVHGYTF
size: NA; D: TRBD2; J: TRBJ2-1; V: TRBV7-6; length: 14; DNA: TGTGCCAGCAGCGAGGGACTACAGGCAAATGAGCAGTTCTTC; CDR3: CASSEGLQANEQFF
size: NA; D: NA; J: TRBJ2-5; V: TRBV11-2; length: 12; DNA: TGTGCCAGCTCCGGTAACCAAGAGACCCAGTACTTC; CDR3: CASSGNQETQYF
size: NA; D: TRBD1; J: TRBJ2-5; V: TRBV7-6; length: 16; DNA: TGTGCCAGCAGCTTATCGGGGACAGGGGGGCAAGAGACCCAGTACTTC; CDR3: CASSLSGTGGQETQYF
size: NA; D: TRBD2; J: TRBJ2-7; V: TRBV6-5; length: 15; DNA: TGTGCCAGCAAGATTACTAGCGGCAGTTCCTACGAGCAGTACTTC; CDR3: CASKITSGSSYEQYF
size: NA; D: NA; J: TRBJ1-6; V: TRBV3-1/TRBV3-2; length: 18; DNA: TGTGCCAGCAGCCAAGATATCTCCCGGGTCTCCTATAATTCACCCCTCCACTTT; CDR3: CASSQDISRVSYNSPLHF
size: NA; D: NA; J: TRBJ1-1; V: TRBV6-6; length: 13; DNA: TGTGCCAGCAGTTATGGGGCCCGTACAGAAGCTTTCTTT; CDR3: CASSYGARTEAFF
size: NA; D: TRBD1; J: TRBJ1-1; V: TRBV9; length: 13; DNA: TGTGCCAGCAGCGGCAAACAGGGGGCCGGGGCTTTCTTT; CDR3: CASSGKQGAGAFF
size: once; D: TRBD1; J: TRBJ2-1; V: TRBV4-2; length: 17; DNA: TGTGCCAGCAGCCAAGACCCGACAGGGGGCGAGGGCAATGAGCAGTTCTTC; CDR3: CASSQDPTGGEGNEQFF
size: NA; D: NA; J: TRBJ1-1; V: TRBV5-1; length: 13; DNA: TGCGCCAGCAGCTTGCAAGGGGCAACTGAAGCTTTCTTT; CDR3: CASSLQGATEAFF
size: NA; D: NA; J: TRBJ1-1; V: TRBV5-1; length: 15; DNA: TGCGCCAGCAGCTTGTTCGTGGGGCCAGGGAATGAAGCTTTCTTT; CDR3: CASSLFVGPGNEAFF
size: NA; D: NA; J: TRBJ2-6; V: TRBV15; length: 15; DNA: TGTGCCACCAGCAGGAGCACCTCTGGGGCCAACGTCCTGACTTTC; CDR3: CATSRSTSGANVLTF
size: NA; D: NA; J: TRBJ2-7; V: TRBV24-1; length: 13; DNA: TGTGCCAAAACGGGAAGGAGCTCCTACGAGCAGTACTTC; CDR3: CAKTGRSSYEQYF
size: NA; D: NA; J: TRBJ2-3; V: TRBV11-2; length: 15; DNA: TGTGCCAGCAGCTTCAGGGGCCGCCCCGCAGATACGCAGTATTTT; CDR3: CASSFRGRPADTQYF
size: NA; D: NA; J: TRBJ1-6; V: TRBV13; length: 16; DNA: TGTGCCAGCAGCTTAGGTCCCAGGGAGGTTAATTCACCCCTCCACTTT; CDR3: CASSLGPREVNSPLHF
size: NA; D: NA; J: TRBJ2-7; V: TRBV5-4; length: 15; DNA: TGTGCCAGCAGCGGAGGGAACAGCCTTCCCTACGAGCAGTACTTC; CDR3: CASSGGNSLPYEQYF
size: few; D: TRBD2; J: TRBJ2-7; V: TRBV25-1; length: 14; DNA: TGTGCCAGCAGGAAAACGGGGGGGCTCTACGAGCAGTACTTC; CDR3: CASRKTGGLYEQYF
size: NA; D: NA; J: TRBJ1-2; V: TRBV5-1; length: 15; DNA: TGCGCCAGCAGCTTGGACGTTAACGGAGACCATGGCTACACCTTC; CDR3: CASSLDVNGDHGYTF
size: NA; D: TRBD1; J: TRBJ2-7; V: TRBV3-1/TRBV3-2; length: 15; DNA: TGTGCCAGCAGCCAAGATGTCCAGGGGGCCTACGAGCAGTACTTC; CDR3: CASSQDVQGAYEQYF
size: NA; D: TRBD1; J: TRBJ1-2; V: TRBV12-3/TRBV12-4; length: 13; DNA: TGTGCCAGCAGTTTTGAGGGGGCTTTTGGCTACACCTTC; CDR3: CASSFEGAFGYTF
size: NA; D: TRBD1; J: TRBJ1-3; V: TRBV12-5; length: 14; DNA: TGTGCTAGTGGTTTGTCACAGGGGAGAAACACCATATATTTT; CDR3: CASGLSQGRNTIYF
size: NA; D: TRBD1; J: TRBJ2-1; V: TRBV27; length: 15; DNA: TGTGCCAGCAGTCCTTACGGACAGGGGAGGGGGGAGCAGTTCTTC; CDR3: CASSPYGQGRGEQFF
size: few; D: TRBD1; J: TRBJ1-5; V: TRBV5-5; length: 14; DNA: TGTGCCAGCAGCTTTAACAGGGGAAGCCAGCCCCAGCATTTT; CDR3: CASSFNRGSQPQHF
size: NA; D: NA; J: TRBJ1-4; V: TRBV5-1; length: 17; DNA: TGCGCCAGCAGCTTGGCCAGGGGTTCGGCGACTAATGAAAAACTGTTTTTT; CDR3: CASSLARGSATNEKLFF
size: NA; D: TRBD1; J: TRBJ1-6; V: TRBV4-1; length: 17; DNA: TGCGCCAGCAGGGACAGGTACGCGAGCTCCTATAATTCACCCCTCCACTTT; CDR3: CASRDRYASSYNSPLHF
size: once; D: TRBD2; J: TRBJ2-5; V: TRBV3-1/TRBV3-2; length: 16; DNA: TGTGCCAGCGGGACCTCCATGGCGGGGGGGCCGGAGACCCAGTACTTC; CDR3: CASGTSMAGGPETQYF
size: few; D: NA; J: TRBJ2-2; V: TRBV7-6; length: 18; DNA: TGTGCCAGCAGCTTAGTAGTGCGGGGGCCCACGAACACCGGGGAGCTGTTTTTT; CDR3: CASSLVVRGPTNTGELFF
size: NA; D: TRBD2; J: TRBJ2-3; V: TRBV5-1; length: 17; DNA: TGCGCCAGCAGCTTGGATTTGGCGGGGGGTTCCGCAGATACGCAGTATTTT; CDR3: CASSLDLAGGSADTQYF
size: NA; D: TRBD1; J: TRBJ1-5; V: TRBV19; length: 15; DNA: TGTGCCAGTATGCCGGGACAGGGGGTTTATCAGCCCCAGCATTTT; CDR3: CASMPGQGVYQPQHF
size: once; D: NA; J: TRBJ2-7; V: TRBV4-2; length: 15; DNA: TGTGCCAGCAGCCAAGTCCCAGGGTCCTCCTACGAGCAGTACTTC; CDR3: CASSQVPGSSYEQYF
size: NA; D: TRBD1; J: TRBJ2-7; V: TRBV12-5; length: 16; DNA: TGTGCTAGTGGTTTCGGGGGAACAGGGGGGCGATACGAGCAGTACTTC; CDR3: CASGFGGTGGRYEQYF
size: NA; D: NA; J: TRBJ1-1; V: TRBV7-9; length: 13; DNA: TGTGCCAGCACCTCAACGGGATACACTGAAGCTTTCTTT; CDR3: CASTSTGYTEAFF
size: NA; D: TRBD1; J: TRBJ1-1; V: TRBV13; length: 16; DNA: TGTGCCAGCAGCCCAGCTCAGGGACAGCGGTTCACTGAAGCTTTCTTT; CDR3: CASSPAQGQRFTEAFF
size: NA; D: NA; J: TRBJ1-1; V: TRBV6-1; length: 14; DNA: TGTGCCAGCAGTGAAGGGGGGGGGAACACTGAAGCTTTCTTT; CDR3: CASSEGGGNTEAFF
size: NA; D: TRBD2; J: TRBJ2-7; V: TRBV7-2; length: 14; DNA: TGTGCCAGCAGCCCAGCGGGGGGTTCCTACGAGCAGTACTTC; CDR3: CASSPAGGSYEQYF
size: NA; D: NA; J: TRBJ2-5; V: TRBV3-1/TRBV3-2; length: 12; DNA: TGTGCCAGCAGCCGAACGGGGGAGACCCAGTACTTC; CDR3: CASSRTGETQYF